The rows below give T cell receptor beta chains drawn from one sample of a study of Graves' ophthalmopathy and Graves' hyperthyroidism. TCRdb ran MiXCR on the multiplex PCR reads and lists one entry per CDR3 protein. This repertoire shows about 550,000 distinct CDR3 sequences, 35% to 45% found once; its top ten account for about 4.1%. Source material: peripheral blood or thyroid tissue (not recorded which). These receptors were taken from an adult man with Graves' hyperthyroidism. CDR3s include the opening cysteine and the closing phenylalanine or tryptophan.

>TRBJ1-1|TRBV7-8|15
CASSLGPRAGQEAFF
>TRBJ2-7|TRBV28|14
CASRAVGGPYEQYF
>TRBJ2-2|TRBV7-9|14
CASSLPVASGELFF
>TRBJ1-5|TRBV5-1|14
CASSLATGNQPQHF
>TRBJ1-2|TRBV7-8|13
CASSSGVDYGYTF
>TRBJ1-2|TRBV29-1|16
CSVKGTGYHSNYGYTF
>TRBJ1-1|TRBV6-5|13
CASSRLAGGPAFF
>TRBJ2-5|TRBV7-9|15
CASSLQTGGGETQYF
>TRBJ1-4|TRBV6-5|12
CASSHGTSKLFF
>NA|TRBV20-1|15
CSARGQGGSENIQYF
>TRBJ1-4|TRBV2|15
CASSDGGDDNEKLFF
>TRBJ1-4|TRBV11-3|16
CASSLDRGTGNEKLFF
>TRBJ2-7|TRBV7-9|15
CASSLNRDRGYEQYF
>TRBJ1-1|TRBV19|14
CASSDTGRSTEAFF
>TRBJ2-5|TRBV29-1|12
CSEVPGVETQYF
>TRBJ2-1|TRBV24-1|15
CATSRASGMDNEQFF
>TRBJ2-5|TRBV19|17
CASSTLGTSGSMETQYF
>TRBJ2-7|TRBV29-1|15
CSVDLHKQGTYEQYF